This T cell receptor beta chain derives from a study of cytomegalovirus exposure and HLA in healthy donors (TCRdb year 2017). Concerning the study at large: An earlier analysis of 587 of the donors reported under 300 Gb of sequence data and 95 million to 120 million unique TCR beta sequences obtained from some 170 million T cells. Donor age, sex, ethnicity and CMV serostatus were collected together with the repertoire data. To study patterns of TCR occurrence, a later analysis re-analyzed previously published TCR beta repertoires from 666 donors and added high-resolution HLA genotyping. Of the 398 genotyped donors, 75% to 85% were placed in the genetic ancestry cluster associated with self-reported Caucasian donors. Typing coverage varied by locus: about 620-630 donors for A, B, C, DRB1 and DQB1; roughly 510 for DQA1; nearly 610 for DPA1; approximately 470 for DPB1. The study profiled the T cell repertoires of around 700 subjects by immunosequencing and related them to cytomegalovirus serostatus. Every discovery cohort repertoire had been produced on one sequencing platform. Besides the first cohort of some 670 subjects, a separate validation cohort made up of 120 different subjects was used. An early release that covered some 630 HLA-typed donors contained approximately 320 gigabases of sequencing data and tens of millions of unique TCR sequences. Roughly five DR-DQ haplotypes were treated as single units for association and clustering because of strong linkage in the cohort. The study aimed to test whether cataloging public T cell receptors could reveal signatures of past pathogen exposure. A later genetic analysis used genome-wide SNP genotypes for about 60% of the roughly 670 donors, treating that subset as a discovery cohort. Class I and class II HLA loci were covered by the typing at four-digit resolution. Across around 400 genotyped donors of the cohort, an average of about 240,000 unique TCR beta nucleotide sequences per donor were sequenced, and 15% to 20% of those sequences were non-productive. The later analysis used no new phenotypic data to find candidate immune exposures, relying instead on TCR beta sequences and their occurrence across donors. The study combined high-throughput TCR immunosequencing, statistical association of individual TCRs with disease status, and machine learning to predict cytomegalovirus infection status. In an earlier analysis of a few hundred of the donors, high-throughput TCR beta sequencing was used to judge whether each TCR beta V gene segment behaved as functional or pseudogenic. General study outcomes and caveats: A later analysis found that TCR association rates varied across HLA loci, with DRB1 alleles showing the most associated TCRs and HLA-C alleles the fewest. In a later analysis, most CMV-associated TCR beta chains were found to appear HLA-restricted, with HLA associations seemingly driven largely by CMV exposure. A later genetic analysis associated a missense DCLRE1C variant with V-gene and J-gene trimming of TCR beta chains, and an independent cohort replicated the association. A further reported finding was that TCR beta sequences accurately predicted the HLA-A and HLA-B alleles for most subjects in the first cohort. A later analysis reported that several top co-occurrence clusters appeared linked to parvovirus B19, influenza, CMV and Epstein-Barr virus. Correlated functional status among segregating V segments might be attributable to linkage disequilibrium, but an unknown experimental factor could not be ruled out. Across donors, most TCR sequences were observed very rarely, whereas some public TCRs were present in many individuals. A few of the identified cytomegalovirus-associated TCR beta chains were confirmed in vitro to be specific for cytomegalovirus antigens. The authors suggested that the approach could potentially be generalized to other disease states and immunological phenotypes. Specific HLA alleles were associated with roughly 17,000 TCR beta sequences at a false discovery rate of 0.05 in a later analysis. Some IMGT-functional V segments, including TRBV6-2 and TRBV6-3, could not be distinguished by the 87-base-pair reads and were therefore excluded. Because HLA typing was missing for some donors at each locus, association tests included only the typed subset. Strong co-occurrence of HLA alleles, especially DR and DQ, made assigning TCR associations to individual alleles difficult. A later analysis found that HLA-associated TCR beta chains were more clonally expanded and had lower generation probabilities than equally common non-associated chains. In both the original and validation cohorts, the classifier was reported to diagnose cytomegalovirus status with high specificity and sensitivity. In the study, some 160 TCR beta chains were listed as associated with cytomegalovirus. Around 16 rarely observed V segments, including chromosome 9 orphons, were excluded from the earlier analysis of almost 600 of the donors because counts were too low. A cluster of highly shared sequence variants was judged likely to be a technical artifact of the sequencing pipeline. A later genetic analysis reported fewer N-insertions in productive TCRs among donors in an Asian-associated ancestry cluster than the approximately 700-donor mean. Roughly uniform sequencing depth across donors was assumed in presence/absence analyses, although this assumption may not hold. In an earlier analysis of about 550 of the donors, most TCR beta V segments were observed in productive rearrangements about 87% or about 30% of the time, broadly matching IMGT annotations. Only TCR beta chains were sequenced in this cohort, and the absence of alpha or paired-chain data limited detectable features. CMV serostatus was the only immune exposure information available for the cohort.

Comment on this clone: The specificity of this receptor is unknown. It has no much larger one-base neighbor in the sample; base qualities were not kept.

The cohort comprised 550 to 700 healthy bone marrow donors. Cohort members were all nominally healthy when sampled, although unrecorded immune exposures were likely present. The donor was CMV seronegative and belonged to the group of roughly 330 seronegative cohort members. Every donor gave a peripheral blood sample, and the peripheral blood mononuclear cells from that sample were used for TCR beta sequencing. The Qiagen DNeasy Blood Extraction Kit was used to extract genomic DNA from the blood cell samples. The library relied on the immunoSEQ multiplex PCR assay. For the multiplex PCR, a mixture combining 60 forward primers for TCR Vbeta segments and 13 reverse primers for TCR Jbeta segments was used. Amplification of the CDR3 region of rearranged TCR beta genes was performed with a multiplex PCR assay on genomic DNA. The Illumina HiSeq System was used to sequence the amplified TCR beta libraries as 87-base-pair reads. As for the original processing: Across the 600 to 700 repertoires, a later analysis counted roughly 77 million unique TCR beta chains, about 10 million of which were shared by at least two donors. To remove PCR and sequencing errors, raw reads were error-corrected and collapsed into unique sequences using a nearest-neighbor algorithm that merged closely related sequences. Alignment of CDR3 sequences to IMGT reference sequences was used to assign V, D and J gene segments. For a sequence to be retained, a match of at least six nucleotides to both a V gene segment and a J gene segment was required. A rearrangement counted as productive if the CDR3 had no stop codons and remained in frame with V and J, and every other rearrangement counted as non-productive. Following IMGT convention, CDR3 was defined as the stretch from the second conserved V-encoded cysteine up to the conserved J-encoded phenylalanine. The earlier analysis of fewer than 750 of the donors excluded sequences that lacked an unambiguous match to a single V gene segment. An earlier analysis of approximately 590 of the donors classified V segments as functional when productive rearrangements were above 56.7% and as segregating when the standard deviation between donors was above 5%. A statistical classification framework was developed to diagnose cytomegalovirus status using the catalog of TCR beta chain sequences. V and J gene assignment, in a later analysis, came from comparing TCR nucleotide sequences with IMGT/GENE-DB human TR gene sequences. In a later analysis, CDR3 sequences and most-parsimonious VDJ recombination scenarios were assigned using the TCRdist pipeline. In a later analysis, each TCR beta chain was defined by its CDR3 amino acid sequence together with its V-gene family, and reads without a unique V-gene family were excluded. A later analysis removed 550 to 700 highly shared, low-generation-probability nucleotide sequences to deal with suspected cross-contamination and a sequencing artifact. For each public chain, a later analysis derived a clonal expansion index from normalized ranks of inferred template counts within each repertoire. A later analysis computed generation probabilities with a VDJ recombination model fitted to out-of-frame rearrangements, and checked the results against IGoR. A later analysis scored TCR-TCR, TCR-HLA and TCR-CMV co-occurrence with hypergeometric tests, applying a repertoire-size bias correction to TCR pairs. In a later analysis, false discovery rates were estimated by permuting HLA or CMV assignments 20 times. In a later analysis, co-occurring TCRs were grouped with DBSCAN, and TCRdist sequence similarity was added when clustering was performed within HLA-allele-positive subsets. Repertoires with fewer than 30,000 or more than 120,000 public chains were left out of co-occurrence clustering, as were four to six repertoires with anomalous nucleotide sharing. TCRdb took this table from immuneACCESS and kept in-frame rearrangements with V and J called. Such tables lack part of the clones; where checked against another copy, unresolved V genes explain under half of the gap, and the rest is unexplained. V and J calls and clone size follow that table, whereas D and trimming were derived from the DNA. This sample gives under 200,000 clones in total; about 77% of them show up just once. Jointly, the top ten make up 1.3% of the sample.

V and J lose 5 bases and 1 base, and a span of 23 bases separates them. The germline V gene yields SGHAT for CDR1 and FQNNGV for CDR2. Its CDR3 holds 18 amino acids, cysteine through phenylalanine. Only CDR3 DNA remains: 54 bases, in frame from the first base. The rearrangement combines TRBV11-2 with TRBJ1-2; 5 matching bases give a weak D call of TRBD1. The specimen sequenced was PBMCs. This receptor was taken from a man aged 25-45 years in good health and CMV-seronegative. The CDR3 loop reads CASSPRPPDRTFNYGYTF. The bases read TGTGCCAGCAGCCCCCGCCCCCCCGACAGAACCTTTAACTATGGCTACACCTTC.